The source of this T cell receptor beta chain is a study of CD8 T cells in Susac syndrome. cDNA came from 0.5 to 1 ug RNA primed by random hexamers. One entry per CDR3 protein, called by TCRdb with MiXCR from the immunoSEQ multiplex PCR reads. The sample yields roughly 130,000 distinct CDR3 sequences, roughly 94% seen once. The CDR3 runs 15 residues. Per the germline V gene, CDR1 is SEHNR and CDR2 is FQNEAQ (reference sequence). Losses at the gene ends were 3 bases for V and 14 bases for J; bases not matched to a gene: 10. The sample consisted of CD8+ T cells from PBMCs. The chain employs TRBV7-9 and TRBJ1-6; 10 bases map to TRBD1. The sequence came from a human donor with Susac syndrome. The CDR3 reads CASSFGTGAGWALHF. The CDR3 bases are TGTGCCAGCAGCTTTGGGACAGGGGCCGGTTGGGCCCTCCACTTT. The complete variable domain, with remaining parts taken from reference TRBV7-9 and TRBJ1-6, reads DTGVSQNPRHKITKRGQNVTFRCDPISEHNRLYWYRQTLGQGPEFLTYFQNEAQLEKSRLLSDRFSAERPKGSFSTLEIQRTEQGDSAMYLCASSFGTGAGWALHFGNGTRLTVT.